The 15 T cell receptor beta chains given below trace back to one sample, sequenced in a study of blood T cells in healthy people across ages (dated by TCRdb to about 2015). The library was built by means of 5' RACE. Sequencing was performed on an Illumina HiSeq 2500. The second PCR ran for roughly 7 to 12 cycles and used a J-beta primer mix along with a sample-barcoded 5' primer. TCRdb redid the processing of the public reads, applying fastp at Q25 and MiXCR, and retained in-frame beta chains. Each record represents a unique CDR3 protein, reported with the most common genes and DNA among its rows. Within this sample are around 650,000 distinct CDR3 sequences, with about 32% of them counted one time only. Jointly, the top ten make up roughly 15% of the sample. The material sequenced was blood. All receptors derive from an elderly woman in good health. Donor details come from another sample of the same person, matched by shared clones.

As concerns this clonotype: This could be a read error, since a much larger clone is one nucleotide away. The chain has TRBV6-1 and TRBJ2-1, with 9 nucleotides matching TRBD1. Germline V lookup: CDR1 MNHNS, CDR2 SASEGT. CDR3 size: 15 residues. Trimming at V came to 5 bases and at J to 7 bases, leaving 9 bases not matched to a gene. The CDR3 DNA sequence: TGTGCCAGCAGTCAAACAGGGGGCAGGTGGAATGAGCAGTTCTTC. It codes for CASSQTGGRWNEQFF.

This clonotype came up many times. The chain has TRBV20-1 and TRBJ2-5; TRBD2 agrees at 8 bases. The CDR3 is made up of 13 amino acids. The V gene end was trimmed by 3 bases and the J gene end by 5 bases; junction bases not matched to a gene: 5. Germline CDR1 reads DFQATT; CDR2 reads SNEGSKA (reference sequence). The CDR3 sequence is CSASGGAAETQYF. CDR3 coding DNA: TGCAGTGCTAGCGGGGGGGCCGCGGAGACCCAGTACTTC.

This clonotype has ten or more counts. The J gene is TRBJ1-2, the V gene TRBV30; 8 bases line up with TRBD1. The CDR3 spans 11 residues. Losses at the gene ends were 8 bases for V and 8 bases for J; bases not matched to a gene: 7. Germline CDR1 and CDR2: GTSNPN and SVGIG (reference sequence). The CDR3 DNA reads as TGTGCCGCTTACAGGGGGAGCGGCTACACCTTC. It codes for CAAYRGSGYTF.

V and J are TRBV11-2 and TRBJ2-1; 8 bases map to TRBD2. V lost 5 bases to trimming and J lost 8 bases; unmatched junction nucleotides: 14. Per germline, CDR1 SGHAT and CDR2 FQNNGV. The CDR3 is made up of 16 amino acids. The CDR3, as DNA: TGTGCCAGCAGCGCCTATCGGACGGGGGGGTACGATGAGCAGTTCTTC. Amino acids: CASSAYRTGGYDEQFF.

This clonotype was seen repeatedly, ten times or more. The gene calls are TRBV25-1 and TRBJ2-5; 7 nucleotides agree with TRBD1. The DNA end lines up better with TRBJ2-7; the J call may be wrong. Germline loops: CDR1 MGHDK, CDR2 SYGVNS. This CDR3 has 13 residues. The CDR3 region has the DNA TGTGCCAGCAGTGAAATCGACAGGGACGAGCAGTACTTC. This gives the protein CASSEIDRDEQYF.

A word on this clonotype: This may be a read error: a much more frequent sequence differs by one nucleotide. The chain carries TRBV28 and TRBJ1-2; D remains ambiguous. The CDR3 contains 14 residues. Between the trimmed V and J ends, which lost 6 bases and 3 bases, there was a span of 14 bases. CDR1 and CDR2 (germline): MDHEN, SYDVKM. The CDR3: CASSLPITDYGYTF. The CDR3 DNA follows: TGTGCCAGCAGCCTGCCCATCACTGACTATGGCTACACCTTC.

J is TRBJ1-2 and V is TRBV29-1; the match to TRBD1 covers 10 bases. Germline V lookup: CDR1 SQVTM, CDR2 ANQGSEA. The CDR3 has 15 residues. The ends lost 6 bases at V and 3 bases at J; junction bases unmatched: 10. This CDR3 is CSVRTGQGRDYGYTF. Written as DNA, the CDR3 is TGCAGCGTGCGCACGGGACAGGGGAGAGACTATGGCTACACCTTC.

This clonotype was counted ten times or more. The chain couples TRBV12-3 or TRBV12-4 to TRBJ1-1, with D perhaps matching TRBD1 (5 bases). V was trimmed by 6 bases and J by 2 bases, leaving 13 bases between them. This CDR3 has 14 amino acids. CDR3 DNA sequence: TGTGCCAGCAGCCTAAGGGGAGGAAACACTGAAGCTTTCTTT. Translated, it gives CASSLRGGNTEAFF.

The chain has TRBV13 and TRBJ2-5; D remains ambiguous. In germline, CDR1 is PRHDT, CDR2 FYEKMQ (reference sequence). Trimming cost V 3 bases and J 5 bases, with 16 bases left between them. The length of the CDR3 is 15 residues. CDR3 sequence reads: CASSLESRAEETQYF. The CDR3 nucleotides read TGTGCCAGCAGCTTGGAGTCCCGGGCCGAGGAGACCCAGTACTTC.

The V gene is TRBV9, the J gene TRBJ2-7; tentatively, D is TRBD1 (7 bases). Trimming took off 2 bases at V and 5 bases at J, with 17 bases between the two ends. The CDR3 covers 15 residues. Germline V gives CDR1 SGDLS, CDR2 YYNGEE. The DNA of the CDR3 is TGTGCCAGCAGCGTTCAGGGGGGCGGAGGGGACGAGCAGTACTTC. It is translated as CASSVQGGGGDEQYF.

The chain couples TRBV6-5 to TRBJ2-1; 9 bases align to TRBD2. Germline V gene lookup returns CDR1 MNHEY and CDR2 SVGAGI. This CDR3 contains 18 residues. Trimming removed 2 bases from V and 4 bases from J; junction bases left unmatched: 12. The CDR3 coding sequence is TGTGCCAGCAGTTACCTTCGCATGGCGGGAGGGTCTTACAATGAGCAGTTCTTC. This sequence encodes CASSYLRMAGGSYNEQFF.

This clonotype was counted at least ten times. V usage is TRBV5-1 and J usage is TRBJ2-1; the match to TRBD2 covers 12 bases. The CDR3 is 14 amino acids. The germline gives CDR1 SGHRS, CDR2 YFSETQ. Trimming at V came to 5 bases and at J to 9 bases, leaving 6 bases not matched to a gene. CDR3 region: CASRRTSGASEQFF. The CDR3 nucleotides read TGCGCCAGCAGGAGGACTAGCGGGGCTAGTGAGCAGTTCTTC.

J is TRBJ2-5 and V is TRBV29-1; D remains unclear. Trimming stripped 3 bases from V and 6 bases from J, with 26 bases between. CDR1 and CDR2 from the germline V gene are SQVTM and ANQGSEA. The CDR3 is made up of 17 amino acids. In DNA, the CDR3 is TGCAGCGTTGATATGACTCCGAAGAACGACGGTATGCAGACCCAGTACTTC. It codes for CSVDMTPKNDGMQTQYF.

This clonotype has only a few counts. The chain has TRBV25-1 and TRBJ2-1, with D unclear. This CDR3 region has 15 residues. The germline V gene encodes CDR1 MGHDK and CDR2 SYGVNS. The V end was cut by 3 bases, the J end by 5 bases, with 14 bases between. The CDR3 protein is CASSDRRPNNNEQFF. The CDR3 DNA sequence: TGTGCCAGCAGTGACCGCCGACCAAACAACAATGAGCAGTTCTTC.

Worth noting for this clonotype: At one end the junction does not follow the germline gene, possibly because of a read error. The rearrangement uses TRBV28 and TRBJ1-2; 10 bases are a match to TRBD1. Germline-derived CDR1 and CDR2 are MDHEN and SYDVKM. This CDR3 contains 14 residues. DNA for the CDR3: TGTGTCAGCAGAGGAGGACAGGGGGTGTATGGCTACACCTTC. Translation: CVSRGGQGVYGYTF.